Here is one T cell receptor (beta chain) with its context. The data were taken from a study of blood T cell repertoires in COVID-19. Germline lookup yields CDR1 GTSNPN and CDR2 SVGIG (reference sequence). The CDR3 has 17 amino acids. The ends were cut back, 3 bases at V and 1 base at J, with 19 bases in the middle. Only in-frame clones appear in the TCRdb table, and some are missing; sequencing was by immunoSEQ multiplex PCR. The sample consists of about 150,000 clones, around 85% of them appearing once. The clonotype originates from an older woman with acute or convalescent COVID-19. J is TRBJ1-5 and V is TRBV30; no clear D. Sequencing was carried out using peripheral blood. The CDR3 DNA follows: TGTGCCTGGAGCAGAGGGCCGGGAACGCGAAGCAATCAGCCCCAGCATTTT. Protein product: CAWSRGPGTRSNQPQHF.